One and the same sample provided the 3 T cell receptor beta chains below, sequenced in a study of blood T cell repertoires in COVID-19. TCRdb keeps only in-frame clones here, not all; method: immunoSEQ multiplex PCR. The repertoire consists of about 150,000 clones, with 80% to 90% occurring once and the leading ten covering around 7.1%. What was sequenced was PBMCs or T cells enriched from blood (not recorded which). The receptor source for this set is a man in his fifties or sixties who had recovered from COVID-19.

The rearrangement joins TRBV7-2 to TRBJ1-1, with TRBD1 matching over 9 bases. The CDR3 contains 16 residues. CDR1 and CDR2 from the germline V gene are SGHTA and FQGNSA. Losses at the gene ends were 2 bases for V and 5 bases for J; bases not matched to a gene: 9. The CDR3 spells CASSLMTGGTGTEAFF. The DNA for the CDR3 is TGTGCCAGCAGCTTAATGACAGGGGGAACAGGGACTGAAGCTTTCTTT. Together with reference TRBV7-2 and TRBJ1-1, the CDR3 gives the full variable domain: GAGVSQSPSNKVTEKGKDVELRCDPISGHTALYWYRQSLGQGLEFLIYFQGNSAPDKSGLPSDRFSAERTGGSVSTLTIQRTQQEDSAVYLCASSLMTGGTGTEAFFGQGTRLTVV.

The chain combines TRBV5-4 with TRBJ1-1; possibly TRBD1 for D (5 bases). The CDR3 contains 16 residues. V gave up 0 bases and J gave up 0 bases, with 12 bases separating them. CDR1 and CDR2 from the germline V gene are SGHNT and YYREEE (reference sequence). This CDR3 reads CASSLDRSILNTEAFF. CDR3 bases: TGTGCCAGCAGCTTGGACAGGAGCATTCTGAACACTGAAGCTTTCTTT.

As DNA, the CDR3 is TGTGCCAGCAGTTACGGGAAGAAAGAGACCCAGTACTTC. Translation: CASSYGKKETQYF. The gene calls are TRBV12-3 or TRBV12-4 and TRBJ2-5, with D perhaps TRBD2 (5 bases). V lost 4 bases and J lost 3, with 9 bases in between. There are 13 residues in the CDR3.